The 8 T cell receptor beta chains given below trace back to one sample, sequenced in a study of T cell repertoires in cytomegalovirus infection. TCRdb analysed the reads with MiXCR anew, one entry per CDR3 protein. The top ten clones hold about 13% of a sample with more than 400,000 distinct CDR3 sequences, around 27% of them seen once. Sequenced material: PBMCs. These receptors were obtained from a human donor in good health (CMV status not recorded). Some clones in this sample may be carry-over from other donors' samples.

This chain uses TRBV29-1 with TRBJ2-1; 7 nucleotides line up with TRBD2. CDR3 length: 16 residues. Germline CDR1 is SQVTM and CDR2 is ANQGSEA. V trimming: 4 bases; J trimming: 2 bases; junction bases outside the gene matches: 11. For the CDR3, the DNA is TGCAGCGTTGGGGGAGGGCTCGGAGGTACCTACAATGAGCAGTTCTTC. Encoded protein: CSVGGGLGGTYNEQFF.

This chain uses TRBV15 with TRBJ1-2, with TRBD1 as a possible D gene (5 bases). This CDR3 comprises 16 residues. Germline-derived CDR1 and CDR2 are LNHNV and YYDKDF (reference sequence). V lost 0 bases to trimming and J lost 8 bases, with 19 bases between them. CDR3 loop: CATSRDRALPGEGYTF. In DNA form, the CDR3 reads TGTGCCACCAGCAGAGACAGGGCATTACCTGGGGAGGGCTACACCTTC.

This clonotype was observed a few times. This chain joins TRBV20-1 and TRBJ2-3, with 7 bases lining up with TRBD2. Germline V gene data show CDR1 as DFQATT and CDR2 as SNEGSKA (reference sequence). The CDR3 consists of 15 residues. The V and J ends lost 5 bases and 2 bases, in that order; junction bases with no gene match: 10. The CDR3 is CSAQPGLAVTDTQYF. DNA for the CDR3: TGCAGTGCTCAACCTGGGCTAGCGGTCACAGATACGCAGTATTTT.

Comments on this clonotype: One end of the junction varies from germline; a read error may be responsible. The chain employs TRBV5-3 and TRBJ2-1; 9 bases map to TRBD1. TRBV5-3 is an ORF, with its function uncertain. The CDR3 covers 15 residues. In DNA, the CDR3 is TGTGCCAGCAGCTTGGGGACAGGGTTTGCCAATGAGCAGTTCTTC. Its translation is CASSLGTGFANEQFF.

The chain combines TRBV30 with TRBJ1-5; TRBD1 might be the D (5 bases). Trimming left V 3 bases short and J 5 bases short, with 11 bases between. From germline, CDR1 is GTSNPN and CDR2 SVGIG (reference sequence). The CDR3 consists of 13 residues. As DNA, the CDR3 is TGTGCCTGGAGCAAGCAGGGTCATCAGCCCCAGCATTTT. Encoded protein: CAWSKQGHQPQHF.

The chain combines TRBV4-1 with TRBJ2-1, with 10 positions matching TRBD2. Germline CDR1 MGHRA, CDR2 YSYEKL. V lost 4 bases and J lost 10; bases outside the gene matches: 13. The CDR3 has 16 residues. In DNA form, the CDR3 reads TGCGCCAGCAGCCCCCAAGAGGTAGCGGGAGGAACCGAGCAGTTCTTC. Its translation: CASSPQEVAGGTEQFF.

V and J are TRBV10-2 and TRBJ2-7, with a weak D call TRBD1 (5 bases). Trimming stripped 5 bases from V and 4 bases from J, with 12 bases between. The CDR3 totals 13 residues. From germline, CDR1 is WSHSY and CDR2 SAAADI. CDR3 in amino acids: CASSSGRNYEQYV. The CDR3 DNA follows: TGCGCCAGCAGTTCAGGGCGGAATTACGAGCAGTACGTC.

V is TRBV10-3 and J is TRBJ2-2, with 10 positions matching TRBD1. The CDR3 covers 14 residues. CDR1 ENHRY and CDR2 SYGVKD come from the germline V gene. V gave up 7 bases and J gave up 4 bases; unmatched junction bases: 3. CDR3 amino acids: CAITGQGGTGELFF. The CDR3 bases are TGTGCCATCACCGGACAGGGGGGCACCGGGGAGCTGTTTTTT.